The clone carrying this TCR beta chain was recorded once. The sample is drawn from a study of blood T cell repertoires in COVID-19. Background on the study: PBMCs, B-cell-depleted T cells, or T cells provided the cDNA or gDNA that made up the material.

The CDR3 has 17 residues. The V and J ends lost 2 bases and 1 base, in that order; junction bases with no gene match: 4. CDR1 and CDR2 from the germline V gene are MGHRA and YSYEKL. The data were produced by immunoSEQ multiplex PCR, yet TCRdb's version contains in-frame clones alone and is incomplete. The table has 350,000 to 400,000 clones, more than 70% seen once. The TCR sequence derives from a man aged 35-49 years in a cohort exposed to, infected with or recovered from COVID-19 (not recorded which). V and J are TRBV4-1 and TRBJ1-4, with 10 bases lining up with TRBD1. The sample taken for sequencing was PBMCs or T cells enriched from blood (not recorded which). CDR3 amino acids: CASSQPGQGITNEKLFF. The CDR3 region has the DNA TGCGCCAGCAGCCAACCGGGACAGGGGATAACTAATGAAAAACTGTTTTTT.